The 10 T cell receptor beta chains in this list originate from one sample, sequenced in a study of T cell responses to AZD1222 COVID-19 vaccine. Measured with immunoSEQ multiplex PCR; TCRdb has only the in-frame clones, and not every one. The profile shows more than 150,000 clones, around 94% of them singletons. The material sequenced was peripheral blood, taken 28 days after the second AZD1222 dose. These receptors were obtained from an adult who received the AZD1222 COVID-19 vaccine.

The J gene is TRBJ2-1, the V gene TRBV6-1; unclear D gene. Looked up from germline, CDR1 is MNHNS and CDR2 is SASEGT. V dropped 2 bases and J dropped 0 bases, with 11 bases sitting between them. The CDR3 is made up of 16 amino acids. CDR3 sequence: CASSERQASSYNEQFF. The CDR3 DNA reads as TGTGCCAGCAGTGAAAGGCAGGCAAGCTCCTACAATGAGCAGTTCTTC.

CDR3 loop: CASSSRGYNSPLHF. CDR3 bases: TGTGCCAGCAGCTCCAGGGGTTACAATTCACCCCTCCACTTT. V and J are TRBV7-2 and TRBJ1-6, with D maybe TRBD1 (6 bases). This CDR3 region has 14 residues. Germline lookup yields CDR1 SGHTA and CDR2 FQGNSA. V was clipped by 4 bases and J by 7 bases, with 11 bases between them. The full variable domain, its missing parts supplied by reference TRBV7-2 and TRBJ1-6, is GAGVSQSPSNKVTEKGKDVELRCDPISGHTALYWYRQSLGQGLEFLIYFQGNSAPDKSGLPSDRFSAERTGGSVSTLTIQRTQQEDSAVYLCASSSRGYNSPLHFGNGTRLTVT.

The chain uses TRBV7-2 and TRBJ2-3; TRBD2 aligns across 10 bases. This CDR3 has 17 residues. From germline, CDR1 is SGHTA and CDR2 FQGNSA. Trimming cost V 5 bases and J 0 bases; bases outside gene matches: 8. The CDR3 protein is CASSLRLAGASTDTQYF. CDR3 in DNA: TGTGCCAGCAGCCTCCGGCTAGCGGGGGCAAGCACAGATACGCAGTATTTT.

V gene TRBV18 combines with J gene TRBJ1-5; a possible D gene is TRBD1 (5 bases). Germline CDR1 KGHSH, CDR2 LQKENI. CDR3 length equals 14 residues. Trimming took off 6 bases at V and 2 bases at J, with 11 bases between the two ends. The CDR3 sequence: CASSGERGNQPQHF. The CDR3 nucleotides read TGTGCCAGCTCGGGGGAAAGGGGCAATCAGCCCCAGCATTTT. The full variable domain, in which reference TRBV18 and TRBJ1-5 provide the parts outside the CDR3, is NAGVMQNPRHLVRRRGQEARLRCSPMKGHSHVYWYRQLPEEGLKFMVYLQKENIIDESGMPKERFSAEFPKEGPSILRIQQVVRGDSAAYFCASSGERGNQPQHFGDGTRLSIL.

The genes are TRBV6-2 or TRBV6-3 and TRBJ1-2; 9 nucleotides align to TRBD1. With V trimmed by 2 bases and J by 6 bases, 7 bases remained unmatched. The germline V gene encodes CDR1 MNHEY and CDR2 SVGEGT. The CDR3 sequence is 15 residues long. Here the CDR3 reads CASSYGDRVLHGYTF. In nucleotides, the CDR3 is TGTGCCAGCAGTTACGGGGACAGGGTACTTCATGGCTACACCTTC.

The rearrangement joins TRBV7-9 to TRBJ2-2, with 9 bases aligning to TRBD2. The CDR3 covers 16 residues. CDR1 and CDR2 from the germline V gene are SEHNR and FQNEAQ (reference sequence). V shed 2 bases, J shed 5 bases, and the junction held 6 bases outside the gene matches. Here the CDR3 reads CASSLSLAGLTGELFF. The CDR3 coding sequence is TGTGCCAGCAGCTTAAGTCTAGCGGGATTAACCGGGGAGCTGTTTTTT.

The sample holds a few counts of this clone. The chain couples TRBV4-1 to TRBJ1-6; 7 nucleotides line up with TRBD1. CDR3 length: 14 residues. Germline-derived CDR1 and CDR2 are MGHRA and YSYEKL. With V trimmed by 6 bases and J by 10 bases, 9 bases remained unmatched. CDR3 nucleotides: TGCGCCAGCAGGGACCGGGACAGCTCGTCACCCCTCCACTTT. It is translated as CASRDRDSSSPLHF.

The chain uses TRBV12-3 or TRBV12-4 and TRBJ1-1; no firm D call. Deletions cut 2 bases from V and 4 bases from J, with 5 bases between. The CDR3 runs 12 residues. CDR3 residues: CASSLYPTEAFF. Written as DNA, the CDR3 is TGTGCCAGCAGTTTATATCCCACTGAAGCTTTCTTT.

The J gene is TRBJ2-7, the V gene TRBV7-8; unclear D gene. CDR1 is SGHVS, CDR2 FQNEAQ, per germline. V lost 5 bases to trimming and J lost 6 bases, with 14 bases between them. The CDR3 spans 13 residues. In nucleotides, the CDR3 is TGTGCCAGCAGCCTACATCTAGATCGCGAGCAGTACTTC. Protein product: CASSLHLDREQYF.

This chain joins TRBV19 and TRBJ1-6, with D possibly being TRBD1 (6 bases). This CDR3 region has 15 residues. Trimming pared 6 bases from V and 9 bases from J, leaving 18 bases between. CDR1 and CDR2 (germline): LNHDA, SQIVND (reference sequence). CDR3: CASRVLQGNGSPLHF. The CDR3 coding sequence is TGTGCCAGTAGGGTACTCCAGGGGAACGGTTCACCCCTCCACTTT.